Listed here are 16 T cell receptor beta chains from one sample, sequenced in a study of patients and donors after allogeneic stem cell transplantation. MiXCR, run by TCRdb on the RT-PCR reads, gives a single entry per CDR3 protein. The repertoire consists of 410,000 or so distinct CDR3 sequences, with 16% occurring once and the leading ten covering roughly 7%. The sequenced sample was blood, either unsorted or a sorted T cell fraction (not recorded which). The receptors originated from a human donor who was either an allogeneic HSCT recipient or a stem cell or donor lymphocyte infusion donor (not recorded which). It is not recorded whose cells these are; they may come from a transplant donor.

The chain carries TRBV5-6 and TRBJ1-6, with TRBD1 matching 9 bases. V trimming: 4 bases; J trimming: 11 bases; junction bases outside the gene matches: 4. CDR1 and CDR2 (germline): SGHDT, YYEEEE. This CDR3 spans 13 amino acids. This CDR3 is CASSPGQGTPLHF. The DNA of the CDR3 is TGTGCCAGCAGCCCCGGACAGGGGACACCCCTCCACTTT.

The chain is built from TRBV7-2 and TRBJ1-1; no firm D call. This CDR3 has 11 amino acids. Germline V gene sequence: CDR1 SGHTA, CDR2 FQGNSA. Trimming cost V 3 bases and J 8 bases, with 7 bases left between them. The CDR3 here is CASSFGREAFF. CDR3 nucleotide sequence: TGTGCCAGCAGCTTTGGACGAGAAGCTTTCTTT. Supplemented by reference TRBV7-2 and TRBJ1-1, the full variable domain reads GAGVSQSPSNKVTEKGKDVELRCDPISGHTALYWYRQSLGQGLEFLIYFQGNSAPDKSGLPSDRFSAERTGGSVSTLTIQRTQQEDSAVYLCASSFGREAFFGQGTRLTVV.

In its sample, this clonotype was seen many times. The chain couples TRBV5-1 to TRBJ1-1; D is uncertain. The CDR3 spans 13 residues. Germline assignment: CDR1 SGHRS and CDR2 YFSETQ. V lost 3 bases to trimming and J lost 1 base, with 7 bases between them. DNA for the CDR3: TGCGCCAGCAGCTGGGCTCCGAACACTGAAGCTTTCTTT. Translating it yields CASSWAPNTEAFF. Full variable domain (rest looked up from reference TRBV5-1 and TRBJ1-1): KAGVTQTPRYLIKTRGQQVTLSCSPISGHRSVSWYQQTPGQGLQFLFEYFSETQRNKGNFPGRFSGRQFSNSRSEMNVSTLELGDSALYLCASSWAPNTEAFFGQGTRLTVV.

This rearrangement joins TRBV20-1 to TRBJ2-2; 7 bases agree with TRBD2. V was clipped by 5 bases and J by 4 bases; unmatched bases: 13. Germline-derived CDR1 and CDR2 are DFQATT and SNEGSKA (reference sequence). The CDR3 runs 16 residues. The CDR3 nucleotides are TGCAGTGCTCCTGGCGGCGGGAGTAGGGGCACCGGGGAGCTGTTTTTT. Its translation: CSAPGGGSRGTGELFF.

At least ten counts were recorded for this clonotype. The chain has TRBV16 and TRBJ1-2, with 7 bases lining up with TRBD1. Germline assignment: CDR1 KGHSY and CDR2 FQNENV. The CDR3 extends over 14 amino acids. V was clipped by 4 bases and J by 4 bases; unmatched bases: 6. The CDR3 sequence is CASSRQGASYGYTF. In nucleotides, the CDR3 is TGTGCCAGCAGCCGACAGGGAGCGTCCTATGGCTACACCTTC.

The genes are TRBV12-3 or TRBV12-4 and TRBJ1-1; TRBD1 matches 7 bases. V shed 6 bases and J 4 bases; nucleotides not matched to a gene: 8. The length of the CDR3 is 14 residues. CDR3 DNA: TGTGCCAGCAGCGCCGGGACAGTCCCCACTGAAGCTTTCTTT. Translated, it gives CASSAGTVPTEAFF.

The chain employs TRBV12-3 or TRBV12-4 and TRBJ1-3; D possibly corresponds to TRBD1 (6 bases). The germline V and J ends were trimmed by 5 bases and 2 bases, with 13 bases remaining between them. This CDR3 is 15 amino acids long. In DNA, the CDR3 is TGTGCCAGCAGTCTAGAGGGGGGACCTGGAAACACCATATATTTT. It yields the protein CASSLEGGPGNTIYF.

The table lists this clonotype with many counts. V usage is TRBV20-1 and J usage is TRBJ1-2; D is perhaps TRBD1 (5 bases). V lost 2 bases and J lost 2, with 12 bases in between. CDR3 length: 14 amino acids. Germline V gene lookup returns CDR1 DFQATT and CDR2 SNEGSKA (reference sequence). The CDR3 region has the DNA TGCAGTGCTAGACCGTCAGGGATCAACTATGGCTACACCTTC. Amino acids: CSARPSGINYGYTF.

The chain couples TRBV7-3 to TRBJ1-1; D possibly corresponds to TRBD1 (6 bases). The CDR3 totals 14 residues. V lost 2 bases and J 5 bases, leaving 12 bases between the germline ends. CDR1 and CDR2 from the germline V gene are SGHTA and FQGTGA. Here the CDR3 DNA reads TGTGCCAGCAGCTTACAGGGGAAGGGGACTGAAGCTTTCTTT. Translation: CASSLQGKGTEAFF.

The chain employs TRBV6-5 and TRBJ1-6; 10 bases map to TRBD1. Germline CDR1 MNHEY, CDR2 SVGAGI. This CDR3 comprises 18 residues. The junction had 4 bases not matched to a gene; V was cut back by 2 bases and J by 0 bases. CDR3 DNA: TGTGCCAGCAGTTACGAGGGACAGGGGAGCTCCTATAATTCACCCCTCCACTTT. Amino acid sequence: CASSYEGQGSSYNSPLHF.

This clonotype occurred many times. The gene calls are TRBV3-1 and TRBJ1-1; 12 bases match TRBD1. V lost 1 base, J lost 2 bases, and 2 bases stayed unmatched. The germline gives CDR1 LGHDT, CDR2 YNNKEL (reference sequence). CDR3 length: 16 residues. The CDR3 is CASSQGGTGGNTEAFF. Here the CDR3 DNA reads TGTGCCAGCAGCCAAGGCGGGACAGGGGGCAACACTGAAGCTTTCTTT.

The chain couples TRBV5-1 to TRBJ2-3; D gene uncertain. Germline V gene lookup returns CDR1 SGHRS and CDR2 YFSETQ. Trimming left V 4 bases short and J 5 bases short, with 14 bases between. The CDR3 contains 14 residues. The CDR3 is CASSLQFPGDTQYF. CDR3 DNA: TGCGCCAGCAGCCTACAATTTCCCGGAGATACGCAGTATTTT.

The sample holds many counts of this clonotype. The V call is TRBV29-1, the J call TRBJ2-3; TRBD2 matches at 7 bases. There are 13 residues in the CDR3. V lost 7 bases and J lost 1; bases outside the gene matches: 5. From germline, CDR1 is SQVTM and CDR2 ANQGSEA. The CDR3 reads CSGRGEGTDTQYF. Written as DNA, the CDR3 is TGCAGCGGACGGGGGGAAGGCACAGATACGCAGTATTTT.

This clonotype appeared a few times. The chain links TRBV7-8 to TRBJ2-1; perhaps TRBD2 as D (6 bases). Germline V gene data show CDR1 as SGHVS and CDR2 as FQNEAQ. V was trimmed by 3 bases and J by 5 bases, leaving 17 bases between them. The CDR3 has 16 amino acids. CDR3 region: CASSFPQISGHNEQFF. The CDR3 region has the DNA TGTGCCAGCAGCTTCCCTCAGATTAGCGGCCACAATGAGCAGTTCTTC.

This clonotype appeared a few times. The rearrangement joins TRBV5-6 to TRBJ2-3, with TRBD1 identical over 9 bases. This CDR3 comprises 15 residues. Germline V gene data show CDR1 as SGHDT and CDR2 as YYEEEE. The J segment lost 1 base and the V segment lost 2 bases, leaving 2 bases of the junction unmatched. CDR3 DNA sequence: TGTGCCAGCAGCTTATGGACAGGGGGCACAGATACGCAGTATTTT. Its protein is CASSLWTGGTDTQYF.

This clonotype was detected only a few times. The junction departs from germline at one end; a sequencing error may be responsible. The rearrangement uses TRBV4-1 and TRBJ2-7; no clear D. CDR3 length: 15 amino acids. Germline V gene lookup returns CDR1 MGHRA and CDR2 YSYEKL. CDR3 in amino acids: CASSQEGIRSDEQYF. The CDR3, as DNA: TGCGCCAGCAGCCAAGAGGGCATCCGCTCCGACGAGCAGTACTTC.